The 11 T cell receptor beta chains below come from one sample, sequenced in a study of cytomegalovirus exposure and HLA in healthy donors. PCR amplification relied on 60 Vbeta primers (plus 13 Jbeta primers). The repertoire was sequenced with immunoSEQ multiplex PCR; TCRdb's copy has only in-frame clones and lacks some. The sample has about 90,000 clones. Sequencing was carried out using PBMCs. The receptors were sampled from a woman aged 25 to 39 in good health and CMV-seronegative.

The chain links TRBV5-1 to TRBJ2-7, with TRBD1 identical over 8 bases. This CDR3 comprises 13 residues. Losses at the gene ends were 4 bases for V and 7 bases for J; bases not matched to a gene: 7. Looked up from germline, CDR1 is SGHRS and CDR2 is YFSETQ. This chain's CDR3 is CASSPTGVREQYF. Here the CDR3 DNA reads TGCGCCAGCAGCCCGACAGGGGTGAGGGAGCAGTACTTC.

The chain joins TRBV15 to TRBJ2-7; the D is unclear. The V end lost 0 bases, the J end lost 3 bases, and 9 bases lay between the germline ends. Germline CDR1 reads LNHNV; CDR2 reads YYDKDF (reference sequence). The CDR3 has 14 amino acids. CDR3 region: CATSRDEAFYEQYF. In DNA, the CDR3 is TGTGCCACCAGCAGAGATGAGGCCTTCTACGAGCAGTACTTC.

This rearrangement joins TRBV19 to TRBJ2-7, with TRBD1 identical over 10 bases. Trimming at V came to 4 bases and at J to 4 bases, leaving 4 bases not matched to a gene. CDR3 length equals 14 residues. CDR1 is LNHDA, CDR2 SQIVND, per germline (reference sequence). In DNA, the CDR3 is TGTGCCAGTAGTAACCGGGACAGGGGTTACGAGCAGTACTTC. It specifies CASSNRDRGYEQYF.

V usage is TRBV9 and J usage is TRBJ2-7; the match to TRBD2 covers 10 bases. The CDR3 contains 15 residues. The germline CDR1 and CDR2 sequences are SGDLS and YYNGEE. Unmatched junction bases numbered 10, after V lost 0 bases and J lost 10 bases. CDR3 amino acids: CASSVASSGRAGQYF. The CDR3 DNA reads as TGTGCCAGCAGCGTAGCATCCAGCGGGAGGGCCGGTCAGTACTTC.

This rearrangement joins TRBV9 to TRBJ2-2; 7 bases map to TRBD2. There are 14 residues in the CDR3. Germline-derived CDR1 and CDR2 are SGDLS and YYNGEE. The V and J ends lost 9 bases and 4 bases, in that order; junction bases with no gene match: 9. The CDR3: CATHSGPGTGELFF. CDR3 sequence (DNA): TGTGCCACCCATAGCGGGCCGGGCACCGGGGAGCTGTTTTTT.

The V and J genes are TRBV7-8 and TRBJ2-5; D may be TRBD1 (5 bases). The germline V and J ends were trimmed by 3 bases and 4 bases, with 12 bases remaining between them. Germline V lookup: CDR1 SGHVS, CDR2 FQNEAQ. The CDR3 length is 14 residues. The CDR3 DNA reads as TGTGCCAGCAGCTTTGCCAGGGTACGAGAGACCCAGTACTTC. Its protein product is CASSFARVRETQYF.

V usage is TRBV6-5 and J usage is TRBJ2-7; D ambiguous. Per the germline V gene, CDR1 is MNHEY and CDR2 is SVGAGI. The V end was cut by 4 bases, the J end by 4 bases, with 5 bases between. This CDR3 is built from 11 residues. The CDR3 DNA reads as TGTGCCAGCAGTTCCCATTACGAGCAGTACTTC. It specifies CASSSHYEQYF.

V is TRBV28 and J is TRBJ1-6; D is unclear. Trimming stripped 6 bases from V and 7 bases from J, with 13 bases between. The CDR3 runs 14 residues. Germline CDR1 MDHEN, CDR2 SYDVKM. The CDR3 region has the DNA TGTGCCAGCAGCGCTCTCTCGGGAAATTCACCCCTCCACTTT. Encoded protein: CASSALSGNSPLHF. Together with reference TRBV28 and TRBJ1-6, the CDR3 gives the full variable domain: DVKVTQSSRYLVKRTGEKVFLECVQDMDHENMFWYRQDPGLGLRLIYFSYDVKMKEKGDIPEGYSVSREKKERFSLILESASTNQTSMYLCASSALSGNSPLHFGNGTRLTVT.

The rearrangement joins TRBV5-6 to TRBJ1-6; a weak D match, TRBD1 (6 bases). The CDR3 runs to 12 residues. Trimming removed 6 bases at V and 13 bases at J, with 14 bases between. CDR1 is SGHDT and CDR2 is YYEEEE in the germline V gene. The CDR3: CASTRDNSPLHF. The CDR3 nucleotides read TGTGCCAGCACCCGGGACAATAGTCCCCTCCACTTT.

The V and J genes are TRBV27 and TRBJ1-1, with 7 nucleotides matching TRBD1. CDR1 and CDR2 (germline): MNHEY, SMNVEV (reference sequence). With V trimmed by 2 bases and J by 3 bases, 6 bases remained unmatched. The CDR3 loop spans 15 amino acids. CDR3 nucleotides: TGTGCCAGCAGTTTAGCCACAGGGGTTTACACTGAAGCTTTCTTT. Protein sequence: CASSLATGVYTEAFF.

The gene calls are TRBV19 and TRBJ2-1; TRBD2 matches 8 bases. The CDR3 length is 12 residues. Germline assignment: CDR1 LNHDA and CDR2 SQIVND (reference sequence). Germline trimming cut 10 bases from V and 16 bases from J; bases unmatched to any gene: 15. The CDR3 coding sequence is TGTGCCATTTCGGACCGGGGGGGGAATTTTTTCTTC. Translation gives CAISDRGGNFFF. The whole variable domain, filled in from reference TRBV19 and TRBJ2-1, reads DGGITQSPKYLFRKEGQNVTLSCEQNLNHDAMYWYRQDPGQGLRLIYYSQIVNDFQKGDIAEGYSVSREKKESFPLTVTSAQKNPTAFYLCAISDRGGNFFFGPGTRLTVL.